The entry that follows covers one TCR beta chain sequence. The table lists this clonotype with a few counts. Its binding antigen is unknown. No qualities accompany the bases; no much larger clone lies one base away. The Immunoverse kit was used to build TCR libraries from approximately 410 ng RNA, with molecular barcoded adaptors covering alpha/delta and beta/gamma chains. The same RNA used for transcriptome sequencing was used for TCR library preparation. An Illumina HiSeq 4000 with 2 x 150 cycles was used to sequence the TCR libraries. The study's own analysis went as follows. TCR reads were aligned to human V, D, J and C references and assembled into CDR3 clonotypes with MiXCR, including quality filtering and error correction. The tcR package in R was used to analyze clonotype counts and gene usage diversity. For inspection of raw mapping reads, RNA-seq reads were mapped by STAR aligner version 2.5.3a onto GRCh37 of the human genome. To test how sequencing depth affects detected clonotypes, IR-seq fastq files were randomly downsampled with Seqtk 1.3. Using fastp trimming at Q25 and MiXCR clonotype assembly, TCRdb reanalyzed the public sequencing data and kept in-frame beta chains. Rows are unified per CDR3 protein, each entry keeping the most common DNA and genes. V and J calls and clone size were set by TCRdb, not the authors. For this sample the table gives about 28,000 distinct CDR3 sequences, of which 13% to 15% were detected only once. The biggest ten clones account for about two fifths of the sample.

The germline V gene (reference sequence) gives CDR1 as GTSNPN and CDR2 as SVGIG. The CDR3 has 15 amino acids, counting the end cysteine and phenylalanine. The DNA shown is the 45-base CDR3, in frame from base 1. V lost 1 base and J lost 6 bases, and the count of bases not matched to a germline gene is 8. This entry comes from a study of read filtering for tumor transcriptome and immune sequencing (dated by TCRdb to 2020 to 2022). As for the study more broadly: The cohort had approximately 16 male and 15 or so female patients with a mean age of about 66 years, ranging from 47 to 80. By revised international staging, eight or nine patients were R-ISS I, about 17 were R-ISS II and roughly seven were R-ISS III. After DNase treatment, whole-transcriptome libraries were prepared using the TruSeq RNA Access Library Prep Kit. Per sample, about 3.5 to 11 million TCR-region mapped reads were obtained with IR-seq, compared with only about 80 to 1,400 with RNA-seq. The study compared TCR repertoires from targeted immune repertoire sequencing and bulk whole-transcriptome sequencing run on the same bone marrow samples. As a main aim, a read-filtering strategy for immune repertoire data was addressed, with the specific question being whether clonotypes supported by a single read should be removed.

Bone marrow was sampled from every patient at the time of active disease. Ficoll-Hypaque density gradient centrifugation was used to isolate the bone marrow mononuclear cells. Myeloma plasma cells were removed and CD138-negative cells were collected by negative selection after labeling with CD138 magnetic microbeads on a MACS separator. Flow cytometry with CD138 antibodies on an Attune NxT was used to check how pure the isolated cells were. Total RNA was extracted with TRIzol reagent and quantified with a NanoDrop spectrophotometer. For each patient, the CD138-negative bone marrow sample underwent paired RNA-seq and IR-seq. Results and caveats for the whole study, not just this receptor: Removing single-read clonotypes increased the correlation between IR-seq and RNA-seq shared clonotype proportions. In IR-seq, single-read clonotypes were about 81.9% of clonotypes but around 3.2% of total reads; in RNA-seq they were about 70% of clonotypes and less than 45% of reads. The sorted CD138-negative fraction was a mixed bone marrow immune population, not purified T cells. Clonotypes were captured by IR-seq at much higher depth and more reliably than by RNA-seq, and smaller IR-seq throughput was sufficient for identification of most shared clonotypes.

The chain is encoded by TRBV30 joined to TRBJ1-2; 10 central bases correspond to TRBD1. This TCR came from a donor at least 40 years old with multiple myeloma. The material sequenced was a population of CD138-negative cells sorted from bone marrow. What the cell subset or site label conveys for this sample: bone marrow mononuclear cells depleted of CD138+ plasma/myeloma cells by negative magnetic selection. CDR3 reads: CAWSAWTGGGDGYTF. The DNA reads TGTGCCTGGAGTGCATGGACAGGGGGAGGTGATGGCTACACCTTC.